The following is a T cell receptor (beta chain) sequence with its context. The record originates from a study of Ad26.COV2.S vaccination and SARS-CoV-2 variants. Generated by immunoSEQ multiplex PCR, the TCRdb table keeps only in-frame clones and is missing some. The repertoire includes some 520,000 clones, around 90% of them detected once, and 10% to 15% sits in the top ten. Regarding treatment: around 19 received Ad26.COV2.S at low or high dose, single or two shots; several received placebo; per-sample allocation not given. Specimen acquisition occurred on day 63 following the initial vaccine or placebo injection. Spike of the Wuhan-strain SARS-CoV-2 was expressed by an Ad26 vector, which formed the vaccine. Germline CDR1 KGHDR, CDR2 SFDVKD. The V and J ends lost 9 bases and 0 bases respectively, with 7 bases between them. The CDR3 sequence is 13 residues long.

The chain links TRBV24-1 to TRBJ2-2; D is unclear. This specimen was peripheral blood, taken in a trial of Ad26.COV2.S vaccine versus placebo. The receptor was isolated from a person aged 18-65 years who received the Ad26.COV2.S COVID-19 vaccine or a placebo. The CDR3 loop is CATAVSNTGELFF. The CDR3 bases are TGTGCCACCGCTGTGTCGAACACCGGGGAGCTGTTTTTT.